Listed here is a single T cell receptor beta chain. The time point was: newly diagnosed GD, antithyroid drugs for less than 3 months. After RNA was extracted from PBMCs, the TCR library was made from it. Construction of the TCR beta libraries employed iRepertoire HTBI primers in conjunction with Arm-PCR of CDR3 regions. TCRdb itself ran the multiplex PCR reads through MiXCR, one entry per CDR3 protein. The sample shows hundreds of thousands of distinct CDR3 sequences, around 16% of them seen only once. This sample stems from a study of regulatory T cells in long-lasting Graves disease. Germline CDR1 SEHNR, CDR2 FQNEAQ (reference sequence). CDR3 size: 16 residues. The ends were cut back, 1 base at V and 6 bases at J, with 15 bases in the middle. The same data also contributed to another study, on T cells in Graves' hyperthyroidism and ophthalmopathy.

Here the sequenced sample was peripheral blood mononuclear cells (PBMCs), taken at new diagnosis, from a patient treated with antithyroid drugs. V gene TRBV7-9 combines with J gene TRBJ2-2; the D gene could be TRBD1 or TRBD2 (5 bases each). This TCR came from a woman between 40 and 65 years old with Graves disease. This chain's CDR3 is CASSLGLAGTSGELFF. The CDR3 DNA sequence: TGTGCCAGCAGCTTAGGTCTCGCCGGGACGTCCGGGGAGCTGTTTTTT.